The entry below describes one T cell receptor (beta chain). The target antigen is unknown. V was clipped by 4 bases and J by 6 bases; unmatched bases: 3. This CDR3 is built from 14 residues. Germline V CDR1 and CDR2: MNHEY, SVGAGI. This specimen belongs to a study of cytomegalovirus exposure and HLA in healthy donors. Study-wide points: Cytomegalovirus status, reportedly, was diagnosed with high specificity and sensitivity by the classifier. It was reported in a later analysis that an Asian-associated ancestry cluster showed fewer N-insertions than the approximately 700-donor mean. A later analysis showed TCR association rates differing by HLA locus, peaking at DRB1 and lowest at HLA-C.

The PCR used 60 Vbeta and 13 Jbeta primers. Libraries were prepared by immunoSEQ multiplex PCR; TCRdb keeps only in-frame clonotypes and omits some of them. The sample lists about 110,000 clones; around 80% were seen once. The rearrangement joins TRBV6-5 to TRBJ1-4, with 9 bases lining up with TRBD1. Specimen: PBMCs. The sequence came from a middle-aged woman in good health and CMV-seronegative. In DNA form, the CDR3 reads TGTGCCAGCAGTTGGGACAGGGCCCATGAAAAACTGTTTTTT. It specifies CASSWDRAHEKLFF.